This TCR beta chain was sequenced in a study of T cell changes during pregnancy in multiple sclerosis. Profiling relied on immunoSEQ multiplex PCR, and the TCRdb table lists in-frame clones only, not all of them. Among tens of thousands of clones listed, roughly 90% were seen once. CDR1 and CDR2 (germline): SGDLS, YYNGEE. V lost 0 bases to trimming and J lost 2 bases, with 12 bases between them. This CDR3 region has 15 residues. The clonotype originates from a female donor in good health, enrolled as a control in a pregnancy study. The sample in question was peripheral blood, obtained in the second trimester of pregnancy. The chain couples TRBV9 to TRBJ2-7, with D possibly being TRBD1 (5 bases). CDR3 region: CASSVDLGRAYEQYF. CDR3 bases: TGTGCCAGCAGCGTAGATCTGGGCAGGGCCTACGAGCAGTACTTC.